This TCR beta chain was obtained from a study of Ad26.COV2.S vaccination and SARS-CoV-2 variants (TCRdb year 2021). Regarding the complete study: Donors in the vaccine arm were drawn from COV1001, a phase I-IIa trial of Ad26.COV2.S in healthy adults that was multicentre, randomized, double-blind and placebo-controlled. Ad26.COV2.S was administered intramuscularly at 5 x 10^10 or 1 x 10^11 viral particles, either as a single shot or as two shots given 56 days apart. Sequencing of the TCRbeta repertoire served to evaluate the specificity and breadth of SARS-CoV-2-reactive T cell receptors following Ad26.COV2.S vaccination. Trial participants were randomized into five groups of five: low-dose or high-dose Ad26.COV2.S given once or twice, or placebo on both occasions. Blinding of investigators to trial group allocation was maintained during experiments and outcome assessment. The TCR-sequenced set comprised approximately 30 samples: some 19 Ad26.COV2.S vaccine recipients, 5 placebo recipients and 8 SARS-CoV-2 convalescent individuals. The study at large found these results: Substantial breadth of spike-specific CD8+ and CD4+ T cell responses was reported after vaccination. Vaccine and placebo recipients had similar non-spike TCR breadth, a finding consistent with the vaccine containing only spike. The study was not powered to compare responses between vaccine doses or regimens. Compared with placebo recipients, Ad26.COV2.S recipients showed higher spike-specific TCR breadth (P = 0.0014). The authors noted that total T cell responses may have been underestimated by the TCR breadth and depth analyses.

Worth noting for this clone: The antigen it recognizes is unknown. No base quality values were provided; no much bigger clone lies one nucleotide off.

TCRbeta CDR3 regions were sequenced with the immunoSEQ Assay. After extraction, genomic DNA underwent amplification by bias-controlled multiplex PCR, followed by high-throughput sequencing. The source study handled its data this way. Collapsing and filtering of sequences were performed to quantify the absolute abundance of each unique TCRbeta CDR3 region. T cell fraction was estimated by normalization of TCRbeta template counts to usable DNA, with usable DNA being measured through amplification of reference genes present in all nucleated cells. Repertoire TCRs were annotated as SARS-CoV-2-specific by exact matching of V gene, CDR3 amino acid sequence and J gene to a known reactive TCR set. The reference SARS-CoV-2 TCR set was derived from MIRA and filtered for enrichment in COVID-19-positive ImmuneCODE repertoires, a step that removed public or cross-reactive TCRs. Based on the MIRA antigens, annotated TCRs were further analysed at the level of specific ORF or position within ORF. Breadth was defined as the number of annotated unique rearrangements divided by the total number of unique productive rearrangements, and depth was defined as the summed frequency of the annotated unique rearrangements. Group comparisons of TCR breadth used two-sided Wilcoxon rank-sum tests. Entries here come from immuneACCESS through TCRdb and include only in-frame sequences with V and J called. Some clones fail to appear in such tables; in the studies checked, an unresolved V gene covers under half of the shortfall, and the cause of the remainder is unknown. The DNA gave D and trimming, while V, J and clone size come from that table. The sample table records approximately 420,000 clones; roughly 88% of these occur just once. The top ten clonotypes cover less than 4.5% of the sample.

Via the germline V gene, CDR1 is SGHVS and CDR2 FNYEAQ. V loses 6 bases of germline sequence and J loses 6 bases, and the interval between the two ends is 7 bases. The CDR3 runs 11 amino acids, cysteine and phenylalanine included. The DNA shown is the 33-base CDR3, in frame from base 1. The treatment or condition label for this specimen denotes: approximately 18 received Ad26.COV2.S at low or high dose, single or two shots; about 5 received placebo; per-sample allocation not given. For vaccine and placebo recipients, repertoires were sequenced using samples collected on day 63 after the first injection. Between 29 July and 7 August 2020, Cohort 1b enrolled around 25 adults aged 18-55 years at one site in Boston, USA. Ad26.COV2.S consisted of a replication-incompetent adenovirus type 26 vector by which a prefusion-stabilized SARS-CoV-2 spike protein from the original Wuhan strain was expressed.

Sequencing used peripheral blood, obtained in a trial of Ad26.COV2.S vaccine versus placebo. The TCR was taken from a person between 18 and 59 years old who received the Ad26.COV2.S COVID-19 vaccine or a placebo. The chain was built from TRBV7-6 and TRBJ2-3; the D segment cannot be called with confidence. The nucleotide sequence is TGTGCCAGCAGTATCCGGGATACGCAGTATTTT. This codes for CASSIRDTQYF.